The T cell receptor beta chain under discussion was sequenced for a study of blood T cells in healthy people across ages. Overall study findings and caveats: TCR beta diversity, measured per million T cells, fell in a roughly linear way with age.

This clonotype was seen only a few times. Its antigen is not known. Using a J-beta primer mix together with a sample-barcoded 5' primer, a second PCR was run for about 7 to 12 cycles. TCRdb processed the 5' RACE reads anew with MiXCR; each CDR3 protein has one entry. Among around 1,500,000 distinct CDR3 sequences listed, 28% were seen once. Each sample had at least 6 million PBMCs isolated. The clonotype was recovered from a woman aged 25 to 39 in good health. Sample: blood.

The CDR3 protein is CASSLGPGLGYTF. The CDR3 nucleotides are TGTGCCAGCAGCTTGGGTCCAGGGCTTGGCTACACCTTC. The rearrangement joins TRBV11-2 to TRBJ1-2; D possibly corresponds to TRBD1 (5 bases). The CDR3 sequence is 13 residues long. Germline assignment: CDR1 SGHAT and CDR2 FQNNGV. V was trimmed by 3 bases and J by 7 bases, leaving 12 bases between them.